Shown below are 16 T cell receptor beta chains from a single sample sequenced in a study of early T cells in non-severe SARS-CoV-2 infection. TCRdb analysed the 5' RACE reads with MiXCR anew, one entry per CDR3 protein. The sample has about 44,000 distinct CDR3 sequences, around 6.1% seen once. Sequenced here: whole blood, sampled at baseline. These receptors came from an adult who was a healthcare worker with PCR-confirmed SARS-CoV-2 infection or an uninfected control (not recorded which).

The table lists this clonotype with a few counts. The gene calls are TRBV12-3 or TRBV12-4 and TRBJ1-5; 7 nucleotides align to TRBD1. V trimming: 3 bases; J trimming: 5 bases; junction bases outside the gene matches: 7. This CDR3 comprises 15 residues. CDR3 sequence (DNA): TGTGCCAGCAGTTTGGGAGGGGGCGATTATCAGCCCCAGCATTTT. It codes for CASSLGGGDYQPQHF.

This clonotype was observed a handful of times. V gene TRBV11-2 combines with J gene TRBJ2-3; tentatively, D is TRBD2 (6 bases). The CDR3 has 14 residues. The V gene's germline CDR1 is SGHAT and CDR2 FQNNGV. Trimming cost V 1 base and J 5 bases, with 10 bases left between them. The CDR3 reads CASSLVPRGDTQYF. CDR3 DNA sequence: TGTGCCAGCAGCTTAGTCCCGCGGGGAGATACGCAGTATTTT.

This clonotype was seen a handful of times. This chain joins TRBV3-1 and TRBJ2-3; D not resolved. Germline CDR1 is LGHDT and CDR2 is YNNKEL (reference sequence). Trimming shortened V by 1 base and J by 5 bases, and 16 bases separated the two germline ends. The CDR3 has 16 amino acids. The CDR3 nucleotides read TGTGCCAGCAGCCAAGGGGTAAAATATGTCCTAGATACGCAGTATTTT. It is translated as CASSQGVKYVLDTQYF.

This clonotype was counted between two and nine times. The chain employs TRBV6-5 and TRBJ2-3; D possibly corresponds to TRBD2 (6 bases). V was clipped by 8 bases and J by 6 bases, with 15 bases between them. This CDR3 spans 13 amino acids. Per germline, CDR1 MNHEY and CDR2 SVGAGI. Here the CDR3 DNA reads TGTGCCAGCTTCTTGCGGGGCGGGGATACGCAGTATTTT. Amino acid sequence: CASFLRGGDTQYF.

The J gene is TRBJ2-5, the V gene TRBV4-1, with TRBD1 matching over 9 bases. J gave up 3 bases and V 4 bases, and 3 bases lay outside the gene matches. The CDR3 totals 14 residues. Germline-derived CDR1 and CDR2 are MGHRA and YSYEKL. The CDR3 spells CASSLRTGEETQYF. CDR3 nucleotides: TGCGCCAGCAGCCTCCGGACAGGGGAAGAGACCCAGTACTTC.

This clonotype was found many times. The chain uses TRBV9 and TRBJ2-2; the D gene is possibly TRBD1 (6 bases). The CDR3 has 14 residues. Trimming cost V 4 bases and J 6 bases, with 13 bases left between them. Germline V gene lookup returns CDR1 SGDLS and CDR2 YYNGEE. The CDR3 coding sequence is TGTGCCAGCAGCCCCCCCCAGGGGCCCGGGGAGCTGTTTTTT. Encoded protein: CASSPPQGPGELFF.

There are many counts of this clonotype. The gene calls are TRBV6-1 and TRBJ2-5; D could derive from TRBD1 or TRBD2 (5 bases each). Trimming cost V 9 bases and J 1 base, with 15 bases left between them. The germline gives CDR1 MNHNS, CDR2 SASEGT. This CDR3 region has 14 residues. For the CDR3, the DNA is TGTGCCAGTACCACAGGACTCTCCCAAGAGACCCAGTACTTC. It yields the protein CASTTGLSQETQYF.

This clonotype was recorded a few times. The chain recombines TRBV20-1 with TRBJ2-1; 8 bases agree with TRBD1. The ends lost 5 bases at V and 2 bases at J; junction bases unmatched: 11. CDR3 length: 16 amino acids. Looked up from germline, CDR1 is DFQATT and CDR2 is SNEGSKA (reference sequence). The CDR3 coding sequence is TGCAGTGCTCGTAGACCGGACAGGGACGCCTACAATGAGCAGTTCTTC. Its translation: CSARRPDRDAYNEQFF.

This clonotype was recorded many times. J is TRBJ1-1 and V is TRBV7-6; D is possibly TRBD1 (6 bases). This CDR3 is 15 amino acids long. V lost 3 bases and J 1 base, leaving 12 bases between the germline ends. Germline lookup yields CDR1 SGHVS and CDR2 FNYEAQ. The chain's CDR3 is CASSFDQGRNTEAFF. For the CDR3, the DNA is TGTGCCAGCAGCTTCGATCAGGGGAGGAACACTGAAGCTTTCTTT.

This clonotype occurred many times. The chain recombines TRBV7-9 with TRBJ1-1, with D uncertain. The CDR3 loop spans 12 amino acids. V was trimmed by 4 bases and J by 3 bases, leaving 6 bases between them. Germline CDR1 is SEHNR and CDR2 is FQNEAQ (reference sequence). The CDR3 spells CASSYADTEAFF. The CDR3 DNA reads as TGTGCCAGCAGCTACGCAGACACTGAAGCTTTCTTT. The entire variable domain, with the rest obtained from reference TRBV7-9 and TRBJ1-1, is as follows: DTGVSQNPRHKITKRGQNVTFRCDPISEHNRLYWYRQTLGQGPEFLTYFQNEAQLEKSRLLSDRFSAERPKGSFSTLEIQRTEQGDSAMYLCASSYADTEAFFGQGTRLTVV.

Only a few counts were recorded for this clonotype. The chain is built from TRBV29-1 and TRBJ2-5; the D gene is possibly TRBD1 (5 bases). This CDR3 is 12 amino acids long. V shed 7 bases and J shed 5 bases, with 14 bases lying between them. Germline assignment: CDR1 SQVTM and CDR2 ANQGSEA. The CDR3 DNA follows: TGCAGCGCTCGTAGGGGTTTCGAGACCCAGTACTTC. This gives the protein CSARRGFETQYF.

V usage is TRBV28 and J usage is TRBJ2-7, with 9 bases fitting TRBD2. V lost 6 bases, J lost 7 bases, and 4 bases stayed unmatched. Germline CDR1 is MDHEN and CDR2 is SYDVKM. This CDR3 region has 12 residues. CDR3 nucleotides: TGTGCCAGCAGCATAGCGGGAGTTGAGCAGTACTTC. Translation: CASSIAGVEQYF.

This clonotype was recorded many times. The rearrangement links TRBV6-2 or TRBV6-3 to TRBJ1-1, with D tentatively TRBD1 (5 bases). The CDR3 consists of 13 residues. Germline V gene lookup returns CDR1 MNHEY and CDR2 SVGEGT. V lost 7 bases, J lost 7 bases, and 16 bases lay in between. CDR3 sequence: CASTLQRRGEAFF. The CDR3 DNA reads as TGTGCCAGCACCTTACAGAGGAGGGGTGAAGCTTTCTTT.

Only a few counts were recorded for this clonotype. The V and J genes are TRBV4-3 and TRBJ2-5; 9 bases line up with TRBD2. CDR3 length: 17 amino acids. The V gene end was trimmed by 0 bases and the J gene end by 5 bases; junction bases not matched to a gene: 10. CDR1 LGHNA and CDR2 YSLEER come from the germline V gene. CDR3 nucleotide sequence: TGCGCCAGCAGCCAAGAATTGTTCAGCGGGGGGACGGAGACCCAGTACTTC. Translation gives CASSQELFSGGTETQYF.

In this sample, this clonotype turned up many times. The gene calls are TRBV11-2 and TRBJ2-1; D is ambiguous. The germline gives CDR1 SGHAT, CDR2 FQNNGV. The CDR3 length is 13 residues. V dropped 2 bases and J dropped 10 bases, with 12 bases sitting between them. CDR3 loop: CASSLNYVWEQFF. CDR3 bases: TGTGCCAGCAGCTTAAATTACGTATGGGAGCAGTTCTTC.

This clonotype was recorded a few times. The gene calls are TRBV7-8 and TRBJ1-6; no definite D call. The CDR3 covers 15 residues. Per the germline V gene, CDR1 is SGHVS and CDR2 is FQNEAQ. Trimming shortened V by 1 base and J by 3 bases, and 7 bases separated the two germline ends. CDR3 nucleotide sequence: TGTGCCAGCAGCTTAGAGGCGGGCTATAATTCACCCCTCCACTTT. It yields the protein CASSLEAGYNSPLHF.